The next 31 T cell receptor beta chains were all read from a single sample in a study of blood T cell repertoires in COVID-19. Only in-frame clones appear in the TCRdb table, and some are missing; sequencing was by immunoSEQ multiplex PCR. This sample yields a few hundred thousand clones, of which 84% are seen a single time; 2% to 2.5% belongs to the top ten. Sequences were obtained from peripheral blood. These receptors all come from a man aged 35 to 55 who had recovered from COVID-19.

This chain uses TRBV25-1 with TRBJ2-7; D may be TRBD1 (5 bases). The CDR3 consists of 14 residues. Per the germline V gene, CDR1 is MGHDK and CDR2 is SYGVNS. Trimming removed 3 bases at V and 5 bases at J, with 14 bases between. The CDR3 nucleotides are TGTGCCAGCAGTGACTCCGGCAGGGTCGACGAGCAGTACTTC. Protein product: CASSDSGRVDEQYF.

The chain is built from TRBV25-1 and TRBJ1-2; D unresolved. The CDR3 contains 12 residues. Trimming pared 6 bases from V and 0 bases from J, leaving 5 bases between. Germline V gene sequence: CDR1 MGHDK, CDR2 SYGVNS. In DNA, the CDR3 is TGTGCCAGCAGGGGAGCTAACTATGGCTACACCTTC. Its protein is CASRGANYGYTF.

The rearrangement uses TRBV7-8 and TRBJ1-2; the D gene is possibly TRBD1 (6 bases). V dropped 2 bases and J dropped 7 bases, with 14 bases sitting between them. CDR3 length equals 14 residues. Germline V lookup: CDR1 SGHVS, CDR2 FQNEAQ. CDR3 nucleotides: TGTGCCAGCAGCTTAAGCCGGGGGGGCGGTGGCTACACCTTC. Translation gives CASSLSRGGGGYTF. The entire variable domain, with the rest obtained from reference TRBV7-8 and TRBJ1-2, is as follows: GAGVSQSPRYKVAKRGQDVALRCDPISGHVSLFWYQQALGQGPEFLTYFQNEAQLDKSGLPSDRFFAERPEGSVSTLKIQRTQQEDSAVYLCASSLSRGGGGYTFGSGTRLTVV.

The rearrangement joins TRBV7-6 to TRBJ1-3, with no clear D. Trimming stripped 4 bases from V and 0 bases from J, with 13 bases between. Germline V gene lookup returns CDR1 SGHVS and CDR2 FNYEAQ. The CDR3 is made up of 16 amino acids. CDR3 sequence (DNA): TGTGCCAGCAGCTCCGGCGCGGGGAACTCTGGAAACACCATATATTTT. Translation gives CASSSGAGNSGNTIYF.

This sequence joins TRBV4-1 and TRBJ2-1; 10 bases align to TRBD2. V gave up 2 bases and J gave up 0 bases; unmatched junction bases: 4. Per germline, CDR1 MGHRA and CDR2 YSYEKL. The CDR3 runs to 17 residues. Here the CDR3 reads CASSQRSSGGSYNEQFF. The DNA of the CDR3 is TGCGCCAGCAGCCAACGATCTAGCGGGGGCTCCTACAATGAGCAGTTCTTC.

About this clone: This sample also contains other DNA sequences that code for the same CDR3. This chain links TRBV6-5 with TRBJ2-5, with TRBD1 matching over 9 bases. Losses at the gene ends were 5 bases for V and 5 bases for J; bases not matched to a gene: 9. This CDR3 region has 15 residues. CDR1 is MNHEY and CDR2 is SVGAGI in the germline V gene. CDR3 nucleotides: TGTGCCAGCAGTCGGGCGGGACAGGGTCGGGAGACCCAGTACTTC. This encodes CASSRAGQGRETQYF.

This chain uses TRBV2 with TRBJ1-6; D unresolved. Looked up from germline, CDR1 is SNHLY and CDR2 is FYNNEI. The CDR3 extends over 13 amino acids. V was cut by 4 bases and J by 4 bases, with 5 bases left in between. This CDR3 is CASSGQYNSPLHF. The CDR3 nucleotides are TGTGCCAGCAGTGGTCAGTATAATTCACCCCTCCACTTT.

The chain uses TRBV19 and TRBJ1-2; 9 bases line up with TRBD1. Trimming cost V 3 bases and J 2 bases; bases outside gene matches: 7. This CDR3 contains 16 residues. CDR1 and CDR2 (germline): LNHDA, SQIVND (reference sequence). This CDR3 reads CASSMAGTGRNYGYTF. In DNA, the CDR3 is TGTGCCAGTAGTATGGCCGGGACAGGGAGGAACTATGGCTACACCTTC.

The chain recombines TRBV30 with TRBJ2-2; TRBD2 matches 7 bases. J gave up 6 bases and V 5 bases, and 9 bases lay outside the gene matches. The CDR3 extends over 14 amino acids. The germline CDR1 and CDR2 sequences are GTSNPN and SVGIG (reference sequence). The CDR3 reads CAWAGVFGAGELFF. The DNA for the CDR3 is TGTGCCTGGGCGGGAGTTTTTGGGGCCGGGGAGCTGTTTTTT.

The chain employs TRBV5-4 and TRBJ1-1; 7 nucleotides line up with TRBD1. This CDR3 region has 16 residues. V shed 6 bases and J 2 bases; nucleotides not matched to a gene: 13. Looked up from germline, CDR1 is SGHNT and CDR2 is YYREEE (reference sequence). DNA for the CDR3: TGTGCCAGCACCCCGAACCGGGGACAGCTAAACACTGAAGCTTTCTTT. It yields the protein CASTPNRGQLNTEAFF.

The V and J genes are TRBV6-5 and TRBJ1-2; D unresolved. This CDR3 has 13 residues. Per the germline V gene, CDR1 is MNHEY and CDR2 is SVGAGI. The V gene lost 8 bases and the J gene lost 1 base, with 11 bases spanning the gap. The CDR3 DNA follows: TGTGCCAGCGGCGGGGAACATAACTATGGCTACACCTTC. Translation gives CASGGEHNYGYTF.

This chain connects TRBV18 to TRBJ2-1; D gene ambiguous. V gave up 6 bases and J gave up 7 bases, with 16 bases separating them. Germline V CDR1 and CDR2: KGHSH, LQKENI. CDR3 length: 14 amino acids. The CDR3: CASSPSPSLNEQFF. In DNA, the CDR3 is TGTGCCAGCTCCCCCTCGCCTAGTTTAAATGAGCAGTTCTTC. The full variable domain, completed using reference TRBV18 and TRBJ2-1, is NAGVMQNPRHLVRRRGQEARLRCSPMKGHSHVYWYRQLPEEGLKFMVYLQKENIIDESGMPKERFSAEFPKEGPSILRIQQVVRGDSAAYFCASSPSPSLNEQFFGPGTRLTVL.

The chain is built from TRBV3-1 (or the pseudogene TRBV3-2) and TRBJ1-5; D perhaps matches TRBD1 (5 bases). CDR3 length: 14 amino acids. Germline V gene sequence: CDR1 LGHDT, CDR2 YNNKEL (reference sequence). With 2 bases removed from V and 1 base from J, the gap between germline ends came to 6 bases. DNA for the CDR3: TGTGCCAGCAGCCAAAGACAGAGCAATCAGCCCCAGCATTTT. Protein: CASSQRQSNQPQHF.

This sequence joins TRBV9 and TRBJ2-7; 12 bases align to TRBD2. After removal of 1 base from V and 6 bases from J, the junction contained 5 bases not matched to a gene. Looked up from germline, CDR1 is SGDLS and CDR2 is YYNGEE. This CDR3 region has 15 residues. CDR3 in amino acids: CASSVWSSGGAEQYF. The CDR3 bases are TGTGCCAGCAGCGTATGGTCTAGCGGGGGGGCCGAGCAGTACTTC.

This chain connects TRBV10-3 to TRBJ2-3; the match to TRBD1 covers 9 bases. Germline V gives CDR1 ENHRY, CDR2 SYGVKD. The junction had 1 base not matched to a gene; V was cut back by 3 bases and J by 3 bases. The CDR3 is made up of 14 amino acids. The chain's CDR3 is CAISEQGATDTQYF. DNA of the CDR3: TGTGCCATCAGTGAACAGGGGGCTACAGATACGCAGTATTTT.

V gene TRBV10-3 combines with J gene TRBJ2-1, with D tentatively TRBD2 (5 bases). The CDR3 loop spans 13 amino acids. The germline gives CDR1 ENHRY, CDR2 SYGVKD. The V and J ends lost 7 bases and 3 bases respectively, with 10 bases between them. CDR3 sequence: CAITGSRYNEQFF. The CDR3 nucleotides are TGTGCCATCACGGGATCCCGCTACAATGAGCAGTTCTTC.

This clone was seen just once. The chain links TRBV7-2 to TRBJ2-7; 9 bases fit TRBD1. This CDR3 comprises 15 residues. CDR1 and CDR2 from the germline V gene are SGHTA and FQGNSA. The V segment lost 4 bases and the J segment 3 bases; nucleotides outside the gene matches: 7. For the CDR3, the DNA is TGTGCCAGCAGCTCTTTTAAGACAGGGGGCTACGAGCAGTACTTC. This translates into CASSSFKTGGYEQYF.

V usage is TRBV5-6 and J usage is TRBJ2-5; 11 bases are a match to TRBD1. CDR3 size: 15 residues. The germline CDR1 and CDR2 sequences are SGHDT and YYEEEE. V shed 2 bases, J shed 5 bases, and the junction held 5 bases outside the gene matches. CDR3 sequence reads: CASSFGQGAWETQYF. For the CDR3, the DNA is TGTGCCAGCAGCTTCGGACAGGGGGCTTGGGAGACCCAGTACTTC.

V usage is TRBV5-1 and J usage is TRBJ1-1; maybe TRBD1 (6 bases). V was shortened by 4 bases and J by 1 base, with 14 bases between the two germline ends. This CDR3 spans 15 amino acids. Looked up from germline, CDR1 is SGHRS and CDR2 is YFSETQ. The CDR3 nucleotides are TGCGCCAGCAGCCGAATCCCGGGACAGAACACTGAAGCTTTCTTT. Protein: CASSRIPGQNTEAFF. The full variable domain, completed using reference TRBV5-1 and TRBJ1-1, is KAGVTQTPRYLIKTRGQQVTLSCSPISGHRSVSWYQQTPGQGLQFLFEYFSETQRNKGNFPGRFSGRQFSNSRSEMNVSTLELGDSALYLCASSRIPGQNTEAFFGQGTRLTVV.

The chain recombines TRBV4-3 with TRBJ2-3; TRBD1 might be the D (6 bases). The CDR3 runs to 16 residues. Deletions cut 0 bases from V and 5 bases from J, with 15 bases between. Germline V gene lookup returns CDR1 LGHNA and CDR2 YSLEER. CDR3 sequence reads: CASSQDVTGQGDTQYF. The CDR3 DNA is TGCGCCAGCAGCCAAGATGTCACAGGGCAAGGAGATACGCAGTATTTT.

The gene calls are TRBV11-2 and TRBJ1-1; 9 bases are shared with TRBD1. After removal of 1 base from V and 0 bases from J, the junction contained 3 bases not matched to a gene. CDR3 length: 16 residues. Germline CDR1 is SGHAT and CDR2 is FQNNGV. CDR3 residues: CASSLGQGELNTEAFF. For the CDR3, the DNA is TGTGCCAGCAGCTTAGGACAGGGGGAATTGAACACTGAAGCTTTCTTT.

The chain links TRBV5-4 to TRBJ2-7; weak D call: TRBD2 (5 bases). Trimming cost V 3 bases and J 6 bases, with 10 bases left between them. The germline V gene encodes CDR1 SGHNT and CDR2 YYREEE (reference sequence). The length of the CDR3 is 12 residues. CDR3 nucleotide sequence: TGTGCCAGCAGCTCAAGTGGGAGCGAGCAGTACTTC. It translates to CASSSSGSEQYF.

The CDR3, as DNA: TGTGCCAGCAGTTACCGGGGGGGCTGGGGCAATGAGCAGTTCTTC. Translation gives CASSYRGGWGNEQFF. The rearrangement links TRBV6-2 or TRBV6-3 to TRBJ2-1; 8 nucleotides agree with TRBD2. The CDR3 runs to 15 residues. The V segment lost 2 bases and the J segment 6 bases; nucleotides outside the gene matches: 6. Germline loops: CDR1 MNHEY, CDR2 SVGEGT.

The chain uses TRBV29-1 and TRBJ2-2, with 9 bases identical to TRBD2. Germline-derived CDR1 and CDR2 are SQVTM and ANQGSEA. V dropped 6 bases and J dropped 3; count of bases not matched to a gene: 11. There are 16 residues in the CDR3. The CDR3 is CSVTSGGGADTGELFF. The CDR3 nucleotides are TGCAGCGTGACTAGCGGAGGGGGGGCGGACACCGGGGAGCTGTTTTTT.

V usage is TRBV15 and J usage is TRBJ2-1; the match to TRBD2 covers 9 bases. V gave up 9 bases and J gave up 6 bases; unmatched junction bases: 18. The CDR3 is 17 amino acids. CDR1 and CDR2 (germline): LNHNV, YYDKDF (reference sequence). CDR3 DNA sequence: TGTGCCACTATAAAGGAACTAGCGGGCTCAGTCGGCAATGAGCAGTTCTTC. Translation gives CATIKELAGSVGNEQFF.

This chain connects TRBV11-2 to TRBJ2-2; 11 bases are a match to TRBD1. CDR3 size: 15 residues. Losses at the gene ends were 4 bases for V and 4 bases for J; bases not matched to a gene: 2. The germline gives CDR1 SGHAT, CDR2 FQNNGV. CDR3 sequence (DNA): TGTGCCAGCAGCTCGGGACAGGGGGGCACCGGGGAGCTGTTTTTT. It is translated as CASSSGQGGTGELFF.

The chain combines TRBV6-2 or TRBV6-3 with TRBJ2-7, with D uncertain. V was shortened by 0 bases and J by 5 bases, with 14 bases between the two germline ends. CDR3 size: 15 residues. CDR1 MNHEY and CDR2 SVGEGT come from the germline V gene. The CDR3 DNA reads TGTGCCAGCAGTTACTCCGAGCTAGGTAACAACGAGCAGTACTTC. It translates to CASSYSELGNNEQYF.

CDR3 sequence (DNA): TGTGCCAGTAGTAAAGGGGGATCTGGGGCCAACGTCCTGACTTTC. Translated: CASSKGGSGANVLTF. The rearrangement links TRBV19 to TRBJ2-6; maybe TRBD1 (6 bases). This CDR3 is 15 amino acids long. Per the germline V gene, CDR1 is LNHDA and CDR2 is SQIVND (reference sequence). Trimming removed 4 bases from V and 1 base from J, with 8 bases in between.

The V and J genes are TRBV19 and TRBJ2-3; 12 bases fit TRBD2. The V gene's germline CDR1 is LNHDA and CDR2 SQIVND (reference sequence). CDR3 length: 15 amino acids. V trimming: 3 bases; J trimming: 3 bases; junction bases outside the gene matches: 1. The CDR3 region has the DNA TGTGCCAGTAGTATGGGGACTAGCGGGACAGATACGCAGTATTTT. Its protein is CASSMGTSGTDTQYF. Full variable domain (outside the CDR3, taken from reference TRBV19 and TRBJ2-3): DGGITQSPKYLFRKEGQNVTLSCEQNLNHDAMYWYRQDPGQGLRLIYYSQIVNDFQKGDIAEGYSVSREKKESFPLTVTSAQKNPTAFYLCASSMGTSGTDTQYFGPGTRLTVL.

The V and J genes are TRBV19 and TRBJ2-3; TRBD2 matches 7 bases. CDR3 size: 17 residues. Germline CDR1 LNHDA, CDR2 SQIVND (reference sequence). V was clipped by 2 bases and J by 0 bases; unmatched bases: 8. The CDR3 sequence is CASSIRGGVNSTDTQYF. The DNA of the CDR3 is TGTGCCAGTAGTATACGCGGGGGAGTAAATAGCACAGATACGCAGTATTTT.

J is TRBJ1-1 and V is TRBV21-1; the table's D call of TRBD1 was not tested on the DNA. TRBV21-1 is listed as a pseudogene. This CDR3 region has 15 residues. The CDR3: CASSKAQGLYTEAFF. The CDR3 DNA is TGTGCCAGCAGCAAAGCGCAGGGTCTTTACACTGAAGCTTTCTTT.